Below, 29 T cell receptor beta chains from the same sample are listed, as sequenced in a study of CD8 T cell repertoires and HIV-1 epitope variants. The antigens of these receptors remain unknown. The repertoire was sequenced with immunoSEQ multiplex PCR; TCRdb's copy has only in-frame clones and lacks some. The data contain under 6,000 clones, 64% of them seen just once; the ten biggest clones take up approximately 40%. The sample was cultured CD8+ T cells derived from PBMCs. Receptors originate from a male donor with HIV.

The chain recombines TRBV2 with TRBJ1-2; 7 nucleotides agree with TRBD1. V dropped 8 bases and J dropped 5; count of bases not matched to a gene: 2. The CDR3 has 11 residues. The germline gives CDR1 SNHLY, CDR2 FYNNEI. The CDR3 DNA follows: TGTGCCAGCGAACAGGGGTATGGCTACACCTTC. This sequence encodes CASEQGYGYTF.

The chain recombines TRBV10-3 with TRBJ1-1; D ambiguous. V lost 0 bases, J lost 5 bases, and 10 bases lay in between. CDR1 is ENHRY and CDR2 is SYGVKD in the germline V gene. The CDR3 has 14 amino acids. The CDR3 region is CAISESVSGTEAFF. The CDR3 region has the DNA TGTGCCATCAGTGAGTCGGTTTCGGGTACTGAAGCTTTCTTT.

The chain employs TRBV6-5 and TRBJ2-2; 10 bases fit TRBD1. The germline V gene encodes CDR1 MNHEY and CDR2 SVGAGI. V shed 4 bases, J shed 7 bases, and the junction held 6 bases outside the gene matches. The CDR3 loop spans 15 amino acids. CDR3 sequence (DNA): TGTGCCAGCAGTTTGACAGGGGGCAGGAGCGGGGAGCTGTTTTTT. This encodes CASSLTGGRSGELFF.

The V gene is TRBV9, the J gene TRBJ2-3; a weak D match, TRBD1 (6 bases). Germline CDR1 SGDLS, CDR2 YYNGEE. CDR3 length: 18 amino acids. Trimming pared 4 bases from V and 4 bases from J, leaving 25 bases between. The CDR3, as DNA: TGTGCCAGCAGCATGCCCGGTCCCGGACAGATATCTGCAGATACGCAGTATTTT. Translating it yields CASSMPGPGQISADTQYF.

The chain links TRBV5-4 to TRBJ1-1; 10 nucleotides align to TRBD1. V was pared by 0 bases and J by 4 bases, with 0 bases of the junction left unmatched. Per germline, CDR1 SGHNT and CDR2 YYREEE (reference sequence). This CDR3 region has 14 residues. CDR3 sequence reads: CASSLGTGGTEAFF. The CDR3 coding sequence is TGTGCCAGCAGCTTGGGGACAGGGGGCACTGAAGCTTTCTTT.

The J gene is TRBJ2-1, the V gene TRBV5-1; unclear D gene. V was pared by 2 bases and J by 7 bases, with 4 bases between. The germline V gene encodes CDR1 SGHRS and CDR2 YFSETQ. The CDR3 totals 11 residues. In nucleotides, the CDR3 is TGCGCCAGCAGCTTAGGAAATGAGCAGTTCTTC. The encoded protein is CASSLGNEQFF.

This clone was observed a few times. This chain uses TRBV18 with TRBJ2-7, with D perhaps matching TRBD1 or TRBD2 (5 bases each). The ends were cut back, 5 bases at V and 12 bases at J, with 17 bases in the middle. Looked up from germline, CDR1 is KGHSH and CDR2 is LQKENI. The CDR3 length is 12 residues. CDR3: CASSSSQGERYF. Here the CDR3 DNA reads TGTGCCAGCTCATCAAGCCAGGGAGAACGGTACTTC. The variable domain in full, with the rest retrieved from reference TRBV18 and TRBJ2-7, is NAGVMQNPRHLVRRRGQEARLRCSPMKGHSHVYWYRQLPEEGLKFMVYLQKENIIDESGMPKERFSAEFPKEGPSILRIQQVVRGDSAAYFCASSSSQGERYFGPGTRLTVT.

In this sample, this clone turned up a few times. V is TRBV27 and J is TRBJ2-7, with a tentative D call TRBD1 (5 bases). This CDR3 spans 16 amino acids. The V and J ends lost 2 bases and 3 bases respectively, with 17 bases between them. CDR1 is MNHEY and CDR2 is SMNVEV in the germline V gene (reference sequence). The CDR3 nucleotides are TGTGCCAGCAGTTTAGGACCTACAGGCCTTGGCTACGAGCAGTACTTC. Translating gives CASSLGPTGLGYEQYF.

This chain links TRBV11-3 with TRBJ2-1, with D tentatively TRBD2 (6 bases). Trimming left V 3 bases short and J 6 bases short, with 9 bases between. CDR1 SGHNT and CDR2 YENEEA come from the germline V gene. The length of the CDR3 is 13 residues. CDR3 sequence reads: CASSFEGGNEQFF. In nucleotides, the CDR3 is TGTGCCAGCAGCTTTGAGGGAGGCAATGAGCAGTTCTTC.

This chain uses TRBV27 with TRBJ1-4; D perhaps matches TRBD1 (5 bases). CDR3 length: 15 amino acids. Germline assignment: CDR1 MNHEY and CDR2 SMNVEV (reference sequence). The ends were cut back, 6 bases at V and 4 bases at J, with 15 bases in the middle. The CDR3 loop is CASSRTGTHNEKLFF. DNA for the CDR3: TGTGCCAGCAGCCGTACCGGGACCCATAATGAAAAACTGTTTTTT. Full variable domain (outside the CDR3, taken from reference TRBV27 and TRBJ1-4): EAQVTQNPRYLITVTGKKLTVTCSQNMNHEYMSWYRQDPGLGLRQIYYSMNVEVTDKGDVPEGYKVSRKEKRNFPLILESPSPNQTSLYFCASSRTGTHNEKLFFGSGTQLSVL.

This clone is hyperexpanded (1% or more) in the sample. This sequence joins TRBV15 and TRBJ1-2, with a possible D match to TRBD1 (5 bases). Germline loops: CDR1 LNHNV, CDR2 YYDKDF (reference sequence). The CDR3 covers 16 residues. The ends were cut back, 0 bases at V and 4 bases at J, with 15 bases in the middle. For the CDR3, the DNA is TGTGCCACCAGCAGAGATCGGGGGACCCAGGTCTATGGCTACACCTTC. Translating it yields CATSRDRGTQVYGYTF.

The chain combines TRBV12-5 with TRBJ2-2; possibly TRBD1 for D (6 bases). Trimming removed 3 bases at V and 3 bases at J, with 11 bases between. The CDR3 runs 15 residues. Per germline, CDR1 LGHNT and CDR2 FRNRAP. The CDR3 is CASGLGTGYTGELFF. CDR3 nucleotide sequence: TGTGCTAGTGGTTTAGGTACAGGGTACACCGGGGAGCTGTTTTTT.

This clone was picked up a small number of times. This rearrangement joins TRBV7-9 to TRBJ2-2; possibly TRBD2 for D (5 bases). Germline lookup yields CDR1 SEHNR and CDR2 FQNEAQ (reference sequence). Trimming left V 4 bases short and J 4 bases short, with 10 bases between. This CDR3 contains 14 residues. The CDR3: CASSWTPSTGELFF. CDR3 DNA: TGTGCCAGCAGCTGGACTCCGAGCACCGGGGAGCTGTTTTTT.

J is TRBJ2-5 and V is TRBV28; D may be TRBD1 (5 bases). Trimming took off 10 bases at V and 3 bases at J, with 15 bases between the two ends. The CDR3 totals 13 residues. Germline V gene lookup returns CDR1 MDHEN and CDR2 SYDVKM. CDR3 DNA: TGTGCCACTCAGCCGCAGGGAAAAGAGACCCAGTACTTC. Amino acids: CATQPQGKETQYF.

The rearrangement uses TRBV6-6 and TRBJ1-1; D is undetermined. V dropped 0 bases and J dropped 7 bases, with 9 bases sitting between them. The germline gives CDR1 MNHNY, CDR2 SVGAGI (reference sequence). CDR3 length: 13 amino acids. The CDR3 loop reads CASSYSSLDEAFF. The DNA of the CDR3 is TGTGCCAGCAGTTACTCTTCCTTAGATGAAGCTTTCTTT.

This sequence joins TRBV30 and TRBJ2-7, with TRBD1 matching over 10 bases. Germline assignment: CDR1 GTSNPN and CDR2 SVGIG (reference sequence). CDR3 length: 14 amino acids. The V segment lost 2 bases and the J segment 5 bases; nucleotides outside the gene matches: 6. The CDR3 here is CAWSTGTGANEQYF. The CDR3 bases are TGTGCCTGGAGTACCGGGACAGGGGCGAACGAGCAGTACTTC.

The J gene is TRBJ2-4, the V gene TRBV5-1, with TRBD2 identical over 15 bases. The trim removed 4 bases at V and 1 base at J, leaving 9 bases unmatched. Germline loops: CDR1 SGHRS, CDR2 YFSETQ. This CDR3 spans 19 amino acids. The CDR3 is CASSEKSGTSGGAKNIQYF. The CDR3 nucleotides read TGCGCCAGCAGCGAAAAGTCCGGGACTAGCGGGGGGGCCAAAAACATTCAGTACTTC.

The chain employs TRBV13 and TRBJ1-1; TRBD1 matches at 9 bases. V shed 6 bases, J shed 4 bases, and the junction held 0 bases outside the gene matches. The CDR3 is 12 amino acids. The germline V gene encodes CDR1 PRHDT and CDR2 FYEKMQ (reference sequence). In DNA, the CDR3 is TGTGCCAGCAGGACAGGGGGCACTGAAGCTTTCTTT. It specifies CASRTGGTEAFF.

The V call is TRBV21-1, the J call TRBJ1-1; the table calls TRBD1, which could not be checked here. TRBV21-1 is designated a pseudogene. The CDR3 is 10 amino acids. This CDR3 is CARQGTEAFF. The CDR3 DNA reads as TGTGCCAGACAGGGCACTGAAGCTTTCTTT.

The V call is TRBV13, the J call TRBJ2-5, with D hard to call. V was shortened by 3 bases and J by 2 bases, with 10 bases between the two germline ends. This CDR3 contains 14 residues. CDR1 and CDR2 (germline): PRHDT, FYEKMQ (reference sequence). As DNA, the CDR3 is TGTGCCAGCAGCTTCCTAACACCTCAAGAGACCCAGTACTTC. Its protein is CASSFLTPQETQYF.

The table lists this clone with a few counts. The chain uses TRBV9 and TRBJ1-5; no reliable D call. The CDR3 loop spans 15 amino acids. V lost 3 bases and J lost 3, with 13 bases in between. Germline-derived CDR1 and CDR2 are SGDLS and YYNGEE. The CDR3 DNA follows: TGTGCCAGCAGCGCCCGAGGGAGTCTCAATCAGCCCCAGCATTTT. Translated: CASSARGSLNQPQHF.

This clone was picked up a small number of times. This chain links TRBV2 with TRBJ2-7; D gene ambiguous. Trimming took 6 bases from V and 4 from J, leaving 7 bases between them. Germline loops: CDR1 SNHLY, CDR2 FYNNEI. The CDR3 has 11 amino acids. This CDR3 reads CASSPEYEQYF. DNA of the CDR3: TGTGCCAGCAGCCCTGAGTACGAGCAGTACTTC.

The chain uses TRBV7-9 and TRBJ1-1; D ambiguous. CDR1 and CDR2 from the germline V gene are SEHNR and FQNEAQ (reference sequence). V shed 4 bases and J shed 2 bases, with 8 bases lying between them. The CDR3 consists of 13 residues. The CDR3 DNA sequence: TGTGCCAGCAGCTCCTCCGCTAACACTGAAGCTTTCTTT. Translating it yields CASSSSANTEAFF.

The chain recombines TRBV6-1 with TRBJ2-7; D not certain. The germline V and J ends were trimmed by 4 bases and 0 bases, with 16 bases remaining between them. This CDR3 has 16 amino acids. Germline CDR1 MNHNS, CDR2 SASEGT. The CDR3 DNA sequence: TGTGCCAGCAGTGGGCTAATTACAGCCTTCTCCTACGAGCAGTACTTC. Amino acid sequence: CASSGLITAFSYEQYF.

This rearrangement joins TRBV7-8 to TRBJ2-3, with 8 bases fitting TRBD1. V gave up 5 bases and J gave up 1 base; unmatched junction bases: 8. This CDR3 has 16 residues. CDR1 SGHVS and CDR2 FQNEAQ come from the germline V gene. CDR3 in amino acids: CASSPQTGVRTDTQYF. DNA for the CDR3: TGTGCCAGCAGCCCGCAGACAGGGGTACGCACAGATACGCAGTATTTT.

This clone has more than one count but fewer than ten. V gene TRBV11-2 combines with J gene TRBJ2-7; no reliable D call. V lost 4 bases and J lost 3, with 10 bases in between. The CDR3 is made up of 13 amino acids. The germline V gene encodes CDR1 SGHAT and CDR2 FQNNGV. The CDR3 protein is CASSSSDGYEQYF. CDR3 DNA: TGTGCCAGCAGCTCCTCGGACGGCTACGAGCAGTACTTC.

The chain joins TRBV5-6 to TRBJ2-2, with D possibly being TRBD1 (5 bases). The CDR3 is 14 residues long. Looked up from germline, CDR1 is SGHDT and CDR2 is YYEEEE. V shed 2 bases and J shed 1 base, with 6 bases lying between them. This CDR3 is CASSLGENTGELFF. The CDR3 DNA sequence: TGTGCCAGCAGCTTAGGGGAGAACACCGGGGAGCTGTTTTTT. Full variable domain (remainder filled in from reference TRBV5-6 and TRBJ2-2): DAGVTQSPTHLIKTRGQQVTLRCSPKSGHDTVSWYQQALGQGPQFIFQYYEEEERQRGNFPDRFSGHQFPNYSSELNVNALLLGDSALYLCASSLGENTGELFFGEGSRLTVL.

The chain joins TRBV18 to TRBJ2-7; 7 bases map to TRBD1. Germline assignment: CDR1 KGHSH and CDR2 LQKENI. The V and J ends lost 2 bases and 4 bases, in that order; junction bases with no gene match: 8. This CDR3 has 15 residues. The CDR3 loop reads CASSPSQGGLYEQYF. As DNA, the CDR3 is TGTGCCAGCTCACCATCTCAAGGGGGCCTTTACGAGCAGTACTTC.

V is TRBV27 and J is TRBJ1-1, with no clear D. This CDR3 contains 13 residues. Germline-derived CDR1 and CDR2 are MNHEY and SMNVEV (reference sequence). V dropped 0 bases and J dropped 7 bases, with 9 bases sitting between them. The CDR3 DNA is TGTGCCAGCAGTTTATCGTCCCGGAATGAAGCTTTCTTT. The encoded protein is CASSLSSRNEAFF.